The 30 T cell receptor beta chains below all came from one sample that was sequenced in a study of OX40 agonist ivuxolimab in advanced cancers. Sequencing was performed with immunoSEQ multiplex PCR; in TCRdb, only in-frame clones are kept and a portion is missing. The sample gives 40,000 to 45,000 clones, around 84% of which show up once; less than 25% is in the top ten. Sequenced material: CD4+ or CD8+ T cells sorted from blood, taken in a trial of the OX40 agonist ivuxolimab. All receptors derive from an adult with an advanced solid tumor such as melanoma, head and neck, liver or kidney cancer.

The chain joins TRBV5-4 to TRBJ2-3, with D tentatively TRBD1 or TRBD2 (5 bases each). The CDR3 runs 13 residues. The germline CDR1 and CDR2 sequences are SGHNT and YYREEE (reference sequence). Trimming pared 4 bases from V and 6 bases from J, leaving 12 bases between. The CDR3 sequence: CASSLGVVDTQYF. As DNA, the CDR3 is TGTGCCAGCAGCCTGGGGGTGGTGGATACGCAGTATTTT.

V and J are TRBV4-1 and TRBJ1-5, with D possibly matching TRBD1 (5 bases). Germline CDR1 reads MGHRA; CDR2 reads YSYEKL. V gave up 1 base and J gave up 0 bases, with 10 bases separating them. The CDR3 length is 16 residues. DNA of the CDR3: TGCGCCAGCAGCCAAGGTGGGGACTATAGCAATCAGCCCCAGCATTTT. Protein sequence: CASSQGGDYSNQPQHF.

This clone has only a few counts. The V and J genes are TRBV4-3 and TRBJ1-2; 8 nucleotides agree with TRBD1. Germline V gene data show CDR1 as LGHNA and CDR2 as YSLEER. The CDR3 runs 14 residues. Losses at the gene ends were 2 bases for V and 13 bases for J; bases not matched to a gene: 12. The CDR3 region has the DNA TGCGCCAGCAGCCAAACCAGGGGGCTCAGTCACTCCACCTTC. Residues: CASSQTRGLSHSTF.

In its sample, this clone was seen a few times. The J gene is TRBJ2-2, the V gene TRBV11-2; no definite D call. The CDR3 extends over 14 amino acids. V dropped 0 bases and J dropped 9 bases, with 11 bases sitting between them. Germline CDR1 is SGHAT and CDR2 is FQNNGV. The CDR3 nucleotides read TGTGCCAGCAGCTTAGAAAACAGTCCGTGGGAGCTGTTTTTT. Protein product: CASSLENSPWELFF.

The chain uses TRBV27 and TRBJ1-2; D remains unclear. The germline gives CDR1 MNHEY, CDR2 SMNVEV (reference sequence). This CDR3 contains 16 residues. Deletions cut 0 bases from V and 4 bases from J, with 15 bases between. The CDR3 bases are TGTGCCAGCAGTTTATCTGAGTCCGGCGGACCCTATGGCTACACCTTC. Amino acid sequence: CASSLSESGGPYGYTF.

The gene calls are TRBV5-4 and TRBJ2-7, with 9 bases that match TRBD1. In germline, CDR1 is SGHNT, CDR2 YYREEE (reference sequence). Losses at the gene ends were 4 bases for V and 1 base for J; bases not matched to a gene: 6. The CDR3 is 15 amino acids. CDR3: CASSPLGTGSYEQYF. The CDR3 DNA reads TGTGCCAGCAGCCCTTTGGGGACAGGGTCCTACGAGCAGTACTTC.

The chain uses TRBV23-1 and TRBJ1-2; no reliable D call. TRBV23-1 qualifies as an ORF whose function is uncertain. The CDR3 contains 14 residues. V was trimmed by 1 base and J by 4 bases, leaving 10 bases between them. CDR3 sequence: CASSQLDLAYGYTF. The CDR3 DNA follows: TGCGCCAGCAGTCAATTGGACCTAGCCTATGGCTACACCTTC.

This chain uses TRBV29-1 with TRBJ2-1; maybe TRBD1 (6 bases). The CDR3 is 12 amino acids. V was shortened by 7 bases and J by 5 bases, with 12 bases between the two germline ends. Germline loops: CDR1 SQVTM, CDR2 ANQGSEA. This CDR3 is CSALDSHNEQFF. The CDR3 DNA sequence: TGCAGCGCTCTGGACAGCCACAATGAGCAGTTCTTC.

J is TRBJ1-2 and V is TRBV6-1; D is unclear. The CDR3 consists of 13 residues. Germline values: CDR1 MNHNS, CDR2 SASEGT. V dropped 5 bases and J dropped 1 base, with 8 bases sitting between them. The CDR3 sequence is CASSSGSNYGYTF. In DNA, the CDR3 is TGTGCCAGCAGTTCGGGGAGTAACTATGGCTACACCTTC.

Here the CDR3 reads CASSFGPSGELFF. The CDR3 DNA reads TGTGCCAGCAGCTTTGGGCCGAGCGGGGAGCTGTTTTTT. The gene calls are TRBV7-7 and TRBJ2-2; no definite D call. This CDR3 comprises 13 residues. The germline CDR1 and CDR2 sequences are SSHAT and FNYEAQ (reference sequence). Trimming took off 3 bases at V and 7 bases at J, with 9 bases between the two ends. The full variable domain, in which reference TRBV7-7 and TRBJ2-2 provide the parts outside the CDR3, is GAGVSQSPRYKVTKRGQDVTLRCDPISSHATLYWYQQALGQGPEFLTYFNYEAQPDKSGLPSDRFSAERPEGSISTLTIQRTEQRDSAMYRCASSFGPSGELFFGEGSRLTVL.

The rearrangement uses TRBV7-2 and TRBJ2-7; D gene uncertain. V was trimmed by 0 bases and J by 5 bases, leaving 8 bases between them. From germline, CDR1 is SGHTA and CDR2 FQGNSA. The CDR3 totals 13 residues. The CDR3, as DNA: TGTGCCAGCAGCTTAGCCTCGGGCAACGAGCAGTACTTC. Translation gives CASSLASGNEQYF.

V is TRBV30 and J is TRBJ2-7; tentative D call: TRBD2 (7 bases). The CDR3 consists of 14 residues. V dropped 2 bases and J dropped 2 bases, with 13 bases sitting between them. Germline lookup yields CDR1 GTSNPN and CDR2 SVGIG (reference sequence). The chain's CDR3 is CAWSSGTQAYEQYF. The CDR3 DNA reads as TGTGCCTGGAGTAGCGGGACACAAGCCTACGAGCAGTACTTC.

The chain carries TRBV7-9 and TRBJ1-1; unclear D gene. There are 13 residues in the CDR3. Between the trimmed V and J ends, which lost 0 bases and 7 bases, there was a span of 9 bases. Germline lookup yields CDR1 SEHNR and CDR2 FQNEAQ (reference sequence). DNA of the CDR3: TGTGCCAGCAGCTTAGCAGGGAGGCTTGAAGCTTTCTTT. Encoded protein: CASSLAGRLEAFF.

The V gene is TRBV27, the J gene TRBJ1-5; D uncertain. The V gene's germline CDR1 is MNHEY and CDR2 SMNVEV (reference sequence). This CDR3 is built from 13 residues. V lost 2 bases and J 6 bases, leaving 8 bases between the germline ends. The CDR3 region is CASSLNLGQPQHF. DNA for the CDR3: TGTGCCAGCAGTTTAAATCTGGGTCAGCCCCAGCATTTT.

The chain joins TRBV6-5 to TRBJ2-1; 11 bases line up with TRBD2. CDR1 MNHEY and CDR2 SVGAGI come from the germline V gene. J was trimmed by 5 bases and V by 0 bases; bases with no gene match: 3. CDR3 length: 16 residues. CDR3 loop: CASSYSGLAENNEQFF. In DNA, the CDR3 is TGTGCCAGCAGTTACTCGGGACTAGCGGAGAACAATGAGCAGTTCTTC.

The chain employs TRBV6-5 and TRBJ2-1; D is possibly TRBD2 (5 bases). Germline V gives CDR1 MNHEY, CDR2 SVGAGI. V gave up 2 bases and J gave up 8 bases, with 13 bases separating them. This CDR3 spans 14 amino acids. CDR3 sequence (DNA): TGTGCCAGCAGTTACGCCTTCCAGGAGGATGAGCAGTTCTTC. Translation: CASSYAFQEDEQFF.

The gene calls are TRBV7-6 and TRBJ1-1; TRBD1 aligns across 8 bases. CDR1 and CDR2 (germline): SGHVS, FNYEAQ. This CDR3 is built from 14 residues. V was clipped by 4 bases and J by 0 bases; unmatched bases: 1. This CDR3 reads CASSSDRVNTEAFF. The CDR3 bases are TGTGCCAGCAGCTCGGACAGGGTGAACACTGAAGCTTTCTTT.

The gene calls are TRBV11-3 and TRBJ2-3; 7 nucleotides match TRBD2. With V trimmed by 3 bases and J by 1 base, 10 bases remained unmatched. The CDR3 consists of 17 residues. Per the germline V gene, CDR1 is SGHNT and CDR2 is YENEEA. Written as DNA, the CDR3 is TGTGCCAGCAGCTTGGCGGGGGATACCCTTGGCACAGATACGCAGTATTTT. Translation: CASSLAGDTLGTDTQYF.

The CDR3 DNA is TGTGCCAGCAGCTTACATTCTAGCGGGGCAGGAACCGGGGAGCTGTTTTTT. Protein product: CASSLHSSGAGTGELFF. V and J are TRBV7-2 and TRBJ2-2; TRBD2 aligns across 9 bases. With V trimmed by 2 bases and J by 5 bases, 9 bases remained unmatched. The germline CDR1 and CDR2 sequences are SGHTA and FQGNSA. This CDR3 has 17 residues.

This clone came up a few times. The V call is TRBV28, the J call TRBJ2-7; perhaps TRBD2 as D (6 bases). The CDR3 is 13 residues long. Germline-derived CDR1 and CDR2 are MDHEN and SYDVKM. V was trimmed by 5 bases and J by 5 bases, leaving 13 bases between them. The CDR3: CASSPLDYNEQYV. The DNA of the CDR3 is TGTGCCAGCAGTCCCCTGGACTATAACGAGCAGTACGTC.

This sequence joins TRBV23-1 and TRBJ1-4, with 7 bases fitting TRBD1. TRBV23-1 is an ORF, and what it does is uncertain. The CDR3 sequence is 17 residues long. V shed 3 bases and J 0 bases; nucleotides not matched to a gene: 7. In DNA, the CDR3 is TGCGCCAGCAGTCAGGAAAGACAGGGTTCAACTAATGAAAAACTGTTTTTT. Protein product: CASSQERQGSTNEKLFF.

In DNA, the CDR3 is TGTGCCACCCAACCGGCCCCTAAAACAGATACGCAGTATTTT. It yields the protein CATQPAPKTDTQYF. The V call is TRBV28, the J call TRBJ2-3; D gene unclear. The CDR3 loop spans 14 amino acids. Germline loops: CDR1 MDHEN, CDR2 SYDVKM. The ends were cut back, 10 bases at V and 3 bases at J, with 17 bases in the middle.

This chain links TRBV6-5 with TRBJ1-5; 9 bases fit TRBD1. The CDR3 is 14 amino acids. After removal of 6 bases from V and 4 bases from J, the junction contained 4 bases not matched to a gene. Looked up from germline, CDR1 is MNHEY and CDR2 is SVGAGI. The CDR3 loop is CASRGQGKNQPQHF. The DNA of the CDR3 is TGTGCCAGCAGGGGACAGGGCAAAAATCAGCCCCAGCATTTT.

The chain has TRBV28 and TRBJ2-1; D remains unclear. Germline CDR1 is MDHEN and CDR2 is SYDVKM. The germline V and J ends were trimmed by 5 bases and 0 bases, with 8 bases remaining between them. This CDR3 spans 14 amino acids. The CDR3 DNA reads as TGTGCCAGCAGTCCCCAGTACTCCTACAATGAGCAGTTCTTC. It translates to CASSPQYSYNEQFF.

This chain links TRBV7-4 with TRBJ2-5; 9 bases agree with TRBD1. Trimming at V came to 7 bases and at J to 6 bases, leaving 15 bases not matched to a gene. Germline CDR1 is SGHVT and CDR2 is SQSDAQ. The CDR3 sequence is 16 residues long. The DNA of the CDR3 is TGTGCCAGCACCACCCGGGGACAGGGCCTGGGGAAGACCCAGTACTTC. Translation gives CASTTRGQGLGKTQYF.

J is TRBJ1-2 and V is TRBV7-9, with D perhaps matching TRBD1 (5 bases). Germline V gives CDR1 SEHNR, CDR2 FQNEAQ (reference sequence). The CDR3 sequence is 15 residues long. V was shortened by 6 bases and J by 1 base, with 15 bases between the two germline ends. This CDR3 reads CASSPFPGDNYGYTF. The DNA for the CDR3 is TGTGCCAGCAGTCCATTCCCGGGGGATAACTATGGCTACACCTTC.

The J gene is TRBJ2-7, the V gene TRBV6-1; D gene uncertain. Germline V gene lookup returns CDR1 MNHNS and CDR2 SASEGT. CDR3 size: 15 residues. Trimming pared 1 base from V and 3 bases from J, leaving 13 bases between. CDR3: CASSEVGHLLYEQYF. CDR3 nucleotides: TGTGCCAGCAGTGAAGTTGGGCACCTCCTCTACGAGCAGTACTTC.

The rearrangement links TRBV7-6 to TRBJ2-3, with 7 bases aligning to TRBD1. V trimming: 6 bases; J trimming: 6 bases; junction bases outside the gene matches: 9. Germline V gives CDR1 SGHVS, CDR2 FNYEAQ. The CDR3 consists of 14 residues. The CDR3 spells CASRGEGAPDTQYF. The DNA for the CDR3 is TGTGCCAGCAGGGGAGAGGGGGCGCCGGATACGCAGTATTTT.

The V gene is TRBV6-6, the J gene TRBJ2-5, with a tentative D call TRBD1 (6 bases). Trimming pared 0 bases from V and 2 bases from J, leaving 13 bases between. CDR1 is MNHNY and CDR2 is SVGAGI in the germline V gene (reference sequence). The CDR3 covers 16 residues. The CDR3 sequence: CASSYSTGTPQETQYF. Written as DNA, the CDR3 is TGTGCCAGCAGTTACTCGACCGGGACACCTCAAGAGACCCAGTACTTC.

This clone was counted only a few times. The chain has TRBV7-2 and TRBJ1-3; 7 bases fit TRBD1. The germline V gene encodes CDR1 SGHTA and CDR2 FQGNSA. The CDR3 length is 17 residues. The V segment lost 5 bases and the J segment 6 bases; nucleotides outside the gene matches: 16. The CDR3 nucleotides are TGTGCCAGCAGCCCAAGGAGGTACAGGGGTTATGAAAACACCATATATTTT. Protein sequence: CASSPRRYRGYENTIYF.